This T cell receptor (beta chain) emerged from a study of cytomegalovirus exposure and HLA in healthy donors. General observations from the study: In a later analysis, at a false discovery rate of 0.05, 16,951 TCR beta sequences matched HLA alleles. Most TCR beta V segments were productive about 87% or about 30% of the time in an earlier analysis. Among the most significant clusters, several appeared linked to common viral pathogens in a later analysis.

PCR amplification relied on 60 Vbeta primers (plus 13 Jbeta primers). Produced via immunoSEQ multiplex PCR; TCRdb's table is partial and in-frame only. This table holds approximately 160,000 clones, approximately 70% found once. J lost 3 bases, V lost 0 bases, and 3 bases had no gene match. This CDR3 comprises 15 residues. From germline, CDR1 is MNHEY and CDR2 SVGAGI. Comments on this clone: Its antigen is undetermined.

The sample comprised PBMCs. The V and J genes are TRBV6-5 and TRBJ1-1; TRBD1 matches 8 bases. The receptor was derived from a middle-aged woman in good health and CMV-seropositive. CDR3 region: CASSYSGQGDTEAFF. The CDR3 region has the DNA TGTGCCAGCAGTTACTCAGGACAGGGTGACACTGAAGCTTTCTTT.